A single T cell receptor (beta chain) is shown here with its context. Its target antigen remains unknown. No qualities accompany the bases; no much larger clone lies one base away. The instrument given in TCRdb is Illumina NovaSeq 6000. Using 5'RACE with constant-segment primers, TCRalpha and TCRbeta cDNA libraries were constructed, with sample barcodes and unique molecular identifiers added in the process. Trizol reagent was used to extract RNA from every sample. The libraries were amplified in two PCR steps, and the second step added a second sample barcode and Illumina TruSeq adapters. Sequencing of the libraries was done on an Illumina NovaSeq, producing 2 x 150 bp paired-end reads. The authors' analysis ran thus. Reads were demultiplexed and collapsed into UMI-guided consensus sequences with migec v1.2.7. With mixcr v2.1.11, UMI consensuses were aligned to TRA and TRB V and J templates and assembled into clonotypes. Clonotypes were classified as expanded or contracted when called significant by both edgeR and NoisET, with noise models trained on biological replicates. For edgeR calls, a false discovery rate-adjusted p below 0.01 and a log2 fold-change threshold of 1 were applied. PCA with hierarchical clustering of max-normalized trajectories of the 1000 most abundant clonotypes was used as exploratory dynamics analysis. Each responding clone was given a CD4 or CD8 phenotype based on the CD4+ and CD8+ repertoires, which had been sequenced separately. TCRdb cleaned the public reads at Q25 with fastp, built clones with MiXCR and kept in-frame beta chains. Every distinct CDR3 protein forms one entry, paired with its most common genes and DNA. TCRdb, not the authors, supplied the V and J calls. The sample table lists a few hundred thousand distinct CDR3 sequences, approximately 22% of them with a count of one. The ten top clones hold 20% to 25% of the sample.

These data are taken from a study of T-cell memory formation after mild COVID-19 (dated by TCRdb to about 2021). With respect to the entire study: TCR sequence clusters from the two donors were found to be largely donor specific. Two young, previously healthy adult volunteers made up the cohort, one male and one female. In a couple of donors, T-cell clones that expanded and contracted after mild COVID-19 were followed by sequencing TCRalpha and TCRbeta repertoires longitudinally.

Ficoll-Paque density gradient centrifugation was used to isolate PBMCs. The paper's findings and limits, for the study overall: Clones that contracted from day 15 to 85 showed balanced CD4/CD8 phenotypes, whereas a second wave of clones that expanded from day 15 to 37 leaned towards CD4+. Contracting CD4+ clones were found mainly in CM and EM memory subsets, while CD8+ clones were enriched in EMRA. The second-wave clones that peaked on day 37 were not confirmed to be SARS-CoV-2 specific. Some responding clones were detected in pre-infection memory, suggesting pre-existing cross-reactive memory T cells joined the SARS-CoV-2 response. Only a couple of mild cases were covered in the study, and larger cohorts including severe cases with pre-infection samples were considered necessary.

As encoded in the germline V gene, CDR1 is ENHRY while CDR2 is SYGVKD. The CDR3 spans 14 residues, from the cysteine through the phenylalanine. Left in the record is the CDR3 DNA by itself, 42 bases read in frame from the first base. V is reduced by 0 bases and J by 2 bases, leaving a spacing of 7 bases between them. The sequencing sample was made of PBMCs or a T cell subset sorted from them (not recorded which). This sequence uses TRBV10-3 and TRBJ1-2; the D gene is perhaps TRBD1, on 5 matching bases. The origin of this receptor is a young man who had mild COVID-19 (a few samples of this study predate the infection). The sample titles of this study are shuffled in the database, so cell type and time point are left out; the donor was told from shared clones. The CDR3 region reads CAISESTVNYGYTF. The nucleotides are TGTGCCATCAGTGAGTCGACAGTCAACTATGGCTACACCTTC.